Following are 31 T cell receptor beta chains from one sample sequenced in a study of T cell repertoires in cytomegalovirus infection. For these receptors, no antigen is known. TCRdb redid the calling of the reads with MiXCR, one entry per CDR3 protein. The data contain approximately 120,000 distinct CDR3 sequences, over 25% of them singletons. The material sequenced was CD8+ T cells from cultured PBMCs, taken from culture after CMV antigen stimulation. These receptors came from a human donor in good health (CMV status not recorded). Some clones in this sample may be carry-over from other donors' samples.

The chain carries TRBV7-6 and TRBJ2-3; 8 bases are a match to TRBD1. Germline lookup yields CDR1 SGHVS and CDR2 FNYEAQ. The CDR3 has 14 residues. V shed 3 bases, J shed 6 bases, and the junction held 5 bases outside the gene matches. The CDR3 nucleotides read TGTGCCAGCAGCTTGATTCAGGGGGCGGATACGCAGTATTTT. It yields the protein CASSLIQGADTQYF.

The chain couples TRBV19 to TRBJ2-1, with no clear D. Trimming cost V 1 base and J 3 bases, with 16 bases left between them. Germline CDR1 LNHDA, CDR2 SQIVND (reference sequence). The CDR3 is 17 amino acids. In DNA, the CDR3 is TGTGCCAGTAGTATAGTACGAGTCCACGACGGCTACAATGAGCAGTTCTTC. Amino acid sequence: CASSIVRVHDGYNEQFF.

This clonotype has just a few counts. The chain is built from TRBV4-1 and TRBJ1-5, with 7 bases that match TRBD1. CDR1 is MGHRA, CDR2 YSYEKL, per germline. This CDR3 comprises 15 residues. J gave up 4 bases and V 3 bases, and 6 bases lay outside the gene matches. This chain's CDR3 is CASSQGTGANQPQHF. In DNA form, the CDR3 reads TGCGCCAGCAGCCAGGGTACAGGGGCAAATCAGCCCCAGCATTTT.

This clonotype occurred many times. This chain joins TRBV19 and TRBJ2-1; 12 bases are shared with TRBD2. This CDR3 spans 15 amino acids. V trimming: 5 bases; J trimming: 4 bases; junction bases outside the gene matches: 3. Per the germline V gene, CDR1 is LNHDA and CDR2 is SQIVND (reference sequence). Here the CDR3 reads CASSPSGGDYNEQFF. DNA of the CDR3: TGTGCCAGTAGTCCTAGCGGGGGGGATTACAATGAGCAGTTCTTC.

This clonotype has ten or more counts. This chain joins TRBV7-9 and TRBJ1-6; D is uncertain. The germline V and J ends were trimmed by 5 bases and 10 bases, with 12 bases remaining between them. Germline V CDR1 and CDR2: SEHNR, FQNEAQ (reference sequence). CDR3 length: 13 residues. In DNA, the CDR3 is TGTGCCAGCAGCCGTCCGCTGGAATCACCCCTCCACTTT. Translation gives CASSRPLESPLHF.

This clonotype occurred a few times. The J gene is TRBJ1-2, the V gene TRBV7-8; perhaps TRBD1 as D (6 bases). The V end was cut by 4 bases, the J end by 4 bases, with 16 bases between. The CDR3 is made up of 15 amino acids. CDR1 and CDR2 (germline): SGHVS, FQNEAQ. The CDR3 sequence: CASSSLRGLGYGYTF. In DNA, the CDR3 is TGTGCCAGCAGCTCCCTCCGGGGGCTCGGCTATGGCTACACCTTC.

This chain joins TRBV25-1 and TRBJ1-5; 10 nucleotides line up with TRBD1. J lost 5 bases, V lost 5 bases, and 3 bases had no gene match. In germline, CDR1 is MGHDK, CDR2 SYGVNS. This CDR3 region has 14 residues. CDR3 DNA: TGTGCCAGCAGTTCGGGACAGGGGTATCAGCCCCAGCATTTT. Its protein is CASSSGQGYQPQHF.

The CDR3 DNA sequence: TGCAGTGCTAGATCAGCACAGGACCAAGAGACCCAGTACTTC. It is translated as CSARSAQDQETQYF. The V call is TRBV20-1, the J call TRBJ2-5, with D tentatively TRBD1 (5 bases). V shed 2 bases and J shed 0 bases, with 10 bases lying between them. Per the germline V gene, CDR1 is DFQATT and CDR2 is SNEGSKA (reference sequence). This CDR3 comprises 14 residues.

V and J are TRBV19 and TRBJ1-2, with D hard to call. In germline, CDR1 is LNHDA, CDR2 SQIVND (reference sequence). The germline V and J ends were trimmed by 2 bases and 7 bases, with 17 bases remaining between them. This CDR3 spans 15 amino acids. The CDR3 loop reads CASSIFGSGLTGYTF. For the CDR3, the DNA is TGTGCCAGTAGTATATTCGGTTCTGGGTTAACTGGCTACACCTTC.

This rearrangement joins TRBV20-1 to TRBJ1-2; D gene unclear. With 1 base removed from V and 0 bases from J, the gap between germline ends came to 15 bases. This CDR3 has 16 amino acids. The V gene's germline CDR1 is DFQATT and CDR2 SNEGSKA (reference sequence). CDR3 nucleotides: TGCAGTGCTAGAGGTGGGCCAGCACTACCTAACTATGGCTACACCTTC. Translating it yields CSARGGPALPNYGYTF.

This chain connects TRBV4-1 to TRBJ1-1; 11 bases are shared with TRBD1. This CDR3 comprises 16 residues. In germline, CDR1 is MGHRA, CDR2 YSYEKL. The V segment lost 1 base and the J segment 6 bases; nucleotides outside the gene matches: 7. CDR3 loop: CASSQGTGQGDAEAFF. The CDR3 DNA follows: TGCGCCAGCAGCCAAGGGACGGGACAGGGGGACGCTGAAGCTTTCTTT.

This clonotype appeared many times. The chain combines TRBV7-2 with TRBJ2-7, with 7 bases fitting TRBD1. The CDR3 is 17 residues long. Germline CDR1 reads SGHTA; CDR2 reads FQGNSA. V shed 1 base, J shed 3 bases, and the junction held 12 bases outside the gene matches. CDR3 loop: CASSLGTYGTEGYEQYF. The CDR3 region has the DNA TGTGCCAGCAGCTTAGGGACGTACGGGACAGAAGGCTACGAGCAGTACTTC.

This clonotype was seen more than once but under ten times. The chain carries TRBV7-2 and TRBJ2-7, with TRBD1 matching over 7 bases. V shed 1 base, J shed 3 bases, and the junction held 3 bases outside the gene matches. CDR3 length equals 14 residues. Germline CDR1 and CDR2: SGHTA and FQGNSA. Written as DNA, the CDR3 is TGTGCCAGCAGCTTAGGCCCAGGGGGCTACGAGCAGTACTTC. Translated, it gives CASSLGPGGYEQYF. Combining the CDR3 with reference TRBV7-2 and TRBJ2-7 gives the whole variable domain GAGVSQSPSNKVTEKGKDVELRCDPISGHTALYWYRQSLGQGLEFLIYFQGNSAPDKSGLPSDRFSAERTGGSVSTLTIQRTQQEDSAVYLCASSLGPGGYEQYFGPGTRLTVT.

The chain uses TRBV7-9 and TRBJ1-5; the D is unclear. V shed 2 bases and J shed 5 bases, with 13 bases lying between them. The V gene's germline CDR1 is SEHNR and CDR2 FQNEAQ (reference sequence). CDR3 length: 15 amino acids. The CDR3 DNA reads as TGTGCCAGCAGCTTATCCGAGAGACGCGATCAGCCCCAGCATTTT. It is translated as CASSLSERRDQPQHF.

J is TRBJ2-7 and V is TRBV29-1; 7 bases map to TRBD1. Trimming cost V 7 bases and J 3 bases; bases outside gene matches: 3. Per the germline V gene, CDR1 is SQVTM and CDR2 is ANQGSEA. This CDR3 is built from 11 residues. The CDR3 DNA reads as TGCAGCGCTGGGACAGTCTACGAGCAGTACTTC. As protein: CSAGTVYEQYF.

V usage is TRBV10-3 and J usage is TRBJ2-1; D is ambiguous. CDR3 length: 17 residues. The germline V gene has CDR1 ENHRY and CDR2 SYGVKD. Between the trimmed V and J ends, which lost 2 bases and 4 bases, there was a span of 18 bases. DNA for the CDR3: TGTGCCATCAGTGAGGAAATGCTAGTGGCGAGATACAATGAGCAGTTCTTC. Its translation: CAISEEMLVARYNEQFF.

This clonotype has just one count. V and J are TRBV7-8 and TRBJ2-2; D unresolved. V lost 2 bases and J 2 bases, leaving 15 bases between the germline ends. There are 17 residues in the CDR3. Germline V gene data show CDR1 as SGHVS and CDR2 as FQNEAQ. Here the CDR3 DNA reads TGTGCCAGCAGCTTACCCCTCGTAGGCCCTAACACCGGGGAGCTGTTTTTT. Protein sequence: CASSLPLVGPNTGELFF.

This clonotype was detected only a few times. The V call is TRBV5-5, the J call TRBJ1-3; 7 bases map to TRBD1. Per germline, CDR1 SGHKS and CDR2 YYEKEE (reference sequence). The CDR3 contains 15 residues. Trimming at V came to 4 bases and at J to 8 bases, leaving 12 bases not matched to a gene. CDR3 region: CASSVDRLGWDTIYF. In nucleotides, the CDR3 is TGTGCCAGCAGCGTGGACAGGCTAGGTTGGGACACCATATATTTT. The variable domain in full, completed from reference TRBV5-5 and TRBJ1-3, reads DAGVTQSPTHLIKTRGQQVTLRCSPISGHKSVSWYQQVLGQGPQFIFQYYEKEERGRGNFPDRFSARQFPNYSSELNVNALLLGDSALYLCASSVDRLGWDTIYFGEGSWLTVV.

The rearrangement links TRBV29-1 to TRBJ2-1; D gene uncertain. Germline V gene lookup returns CDR1 SQVTM and CDR2 ANQGSEA. V dropped 4 bases and J dropped 5 bases, with 18 bases sitting between them. The CDR3 has 15 amino acids. CDR3 bases: TGCAGCGTTGCCCTAGGGCCGTCAAGCCACAATGAGCAGTTCTTC. Protein product: CSVALGPSSHNEQFF.

The chain joins TRBV7-8 to TRBJ1-1, with D maybe TRBD1 (5 bases). The CDR3 is 15 amino acids. V was shortened by 5 bases and J by 0 bases, with 13 bases between the two germline ends. The germline gives CDR1 SGHVS, CDR2 FQNEAQ. For the CDR3, the DNA is TGTGCCAGCAGCAGACGTCCAGGGATGAACACTGAAGCTTTCTTT. Protein sequence: CASSRRPGMNTEAFF.

The chain combines TRBV27 with TRBJ1-1, with D possibly being TRBD1 (6 bases). Germline V gene data show CDR1 as MNHEY and CDR2 as SMNVEV (reference sequence). The V gene lost 4 bases and the J gene lost 0 bases, with 12 bases spanning the gap. The CDR3 length is 15 residues. In nucleotides, the CDR3 is TGTGCCAGCAGTTCATTACAGGGTTTGAACACTGAAGCTTTCTTT. Amino acids: CASSSLQGLNTEAFF.

In this sample, this clonotype turned up a few times. This chain connects TRBV7-9 to TRBJ2-3; 11 nucleotides line up with TRBD2. The CDR3 is 18 residues long. Germline CDR1 is SEHNR and CDR2 is FQNEAQ (reference sequence). J gave up 0 bases and V 1 base, and 6 bases lay outside the gene matches. The CDR3 spells CASSLEVGLAVSTDTQYF. The CDR3 bases are TGTGCCAGCAGCTTAGAGGTGGGACTAGCGGTGAGCACAGATACGCAGTATTTT.

This clonotype was counted between two and nine times. This chain joins TRBV5-6 and TRBJ1-1; no clear D. The CDR3 totals 13 residues. Germline assignment: CDR1 SGHDT and CDR2 YYEEEE. V gave up 4 bases and J gave up 6 bases, with 13 bases separating them. The CDR3 DNA sequence: TGTGCCAGCAGCCCGACGGACTGGGCTGAAGCTTTCTTT. It yields the protein CASSPTDWAEAFF.

V and J are TRBV20-1 and TRBJ2-1, with a possible D match to TRBD1 (5 bases). V lost 6 bases and J lost 4, with 10 bases in between. Germline CDR1 DFQATT, CDR2 SNEGSKA (reference sequence). The CDR3 covers 12 residues. CDR3 amino acids: CSAHDSYNEQFF. The CDR3 DNA reads TGCAGTGCCCATGACAGTTACAATGAGCAGTTCTTC.

This clonotype was detected only a few times. This rearrangement joins TRBV27 to TRBJ1-5; 10 bases fit TRBD1. Germline V gene sequence: CDR1 MNHEY, CDR2 SMNVEV (reference sequence). The V gene end was trimmed by 2 bases and the J gene end by 3 bases; junction bases not matched to a gene: 4. The CDR3 is made up of 16 amino acids. The DNA of the CDR3 is TGTGCCAGCAGTTTAGGGACAGGGGCCCTCAATCAGCCCCAGCATTTT. As protein: CASSLGTGALNQPQHF.

This clonotype appeared many times. The chain carries TRBV7-9 and TRBJ2-1; D may be TRBD2 (6 bases). The CDR3 is made up of 15 amino acids. Germline V CDR1 and CDR2: SEHNR, FQNEAQ (reference sequence). The V end was cut by 2 bases, the J end by 10 bases, with 18 bases between. CDR3 DNA sequence: TGTGCCAGCAGCTTAACTAGCATGGAGGAATGCGAGCAGTTCTTC. Protein sequence: CASSLTSMEECEQFF.

This clonotype has just a few counts. This rearrangement joins TRBV6-6 to TRBJ2-2; the D call may be TRBD1 or TRBD2 (6 bases each). There are 14 residues in the CDR3. Germline CDR1 reads MNHNY; CDR2 reads SVGAGI (reference sequence). Trimming pared 8 bases from V and 5 bases from J, leaving 15 bases between. The CDR3 loop is CASDEGEETGELFF. The CDR3 DNA reads TGTGCCAGCGATGAGGGGGAGGAGACCGGGGAGCTGTTTTTT.

CDR3 amino acids: CASSYRGLAYEQYF. In nucleotides, the CDR3 is TGTGCCAGCAGTTACAGGGGACTAGCCTACGAGCAGTACTTC. The chain recombines TRBV6-6 with TRBJ2-7; 8 bases are a match to TRBD2. The CDR3 spans 14 residues. The V segment lost 2 bases and the J segment 2 bases; nucleotides outside the gene matches: 2. Germline V gene lookup returns CDR1 MNHNY and CDR2 SVGAGI (reference sequence).

The chain carries TRBV7-8 and TRBJ1-1; a possible D gene is TRBD1 (5 bases). Per germline, CDR1 SGHVS and CDR2 FQNEAQ. The V and J ends lost 4 bases and 7 bases respectively, with 13 bases between them. This CDR3 comprises 13 residues. CDR3 sequence reads: CASSSNLDSEAFF. Here the CDR3 DNA reads TGTGCCAGCAGCTCAAACCTCGACAGTGAAGCTTTCTTT.

This clonotype was detected a few times. This chain connects TRBV6-1 to TRBJ2-3; TRBD1 matches at 12 bases. This CDR3 has 14 amino acids. The V segment lost 6 bases and the J segment 4 bases; nucleotides outside the gene matches: 2. CDR1 is MNHNS and CDR2 is SASEGT in the germline V gene. The DNA of the CDR3 is TGTGCCAGCAGGGGACAGGGGGCCGCAGATACGCAGTATTTT. Amino acids: CASRGQGAADTQYF.

This clonotype was seen a few times. This chain connects TRBV27 to TRBJ1-2, with D hard to call. This CDR3 has 14 residues. V lost 6 bases to trimming and J lost 2 bases, with 13 bases between them. The germline V gene encodes CDR1 MNHEY and CDR2 SMNVEV (reference sequence). CDR3 in DNA: TGTGCCAGCAGCCCCAGAGGCGGAAACTATGGCTACACCTTC. Its protein product is CASSPRGGNYGYTF.